This T cell receptor beta chain was documented in a study of cytomegalovirus exposure and HLA in healthy donors. The PCR was carried out with 60 Vbeta primers and 13 Jbeta primers. Repertoires were generated with immunoSEQ multiplex PCR, while TCRdb's copy carries only in-frame clones and drops some. The sample carries roughly 290,000 clones, around nine tenths recorded once. Findings and limits, study-wide: The majority of TCR sequences were rare, yet some public TCRs appeared in many donors. A later analysis reportedly found fewer N-insertions in an Asian-associated ancestry cluster than the approximately 700-donor mean. A few V segments could not be told apart, such as TRBV6-2 and TRBV6-3, and were left out. No immune exposure information besides CMV serostatus was available.

The CDR3 runs 15 residues. In germline, CDR1 is SGHNT, CDR2 YYREEE (reference sequence). V was cut by 4 bases and J by 2 bases, with 15 bases left in between. This clone showed up just a few times. The target antigen is unknown. The sample taken for sequencing was PBMCs. The rearrangement links TRBV5-4 to TRBJ2-5, with D possibly TRBD2 on 6 matching bases. The clonotype was recovered from a young woman in good health and CMV-seronegative. The CDR3 nucleotides read TGTGCCAGCAGCCCCGGGGGACGGAAACAAGAGACCCAGTACTTC. This sequence encodes CASSPGGRKQETQYF.